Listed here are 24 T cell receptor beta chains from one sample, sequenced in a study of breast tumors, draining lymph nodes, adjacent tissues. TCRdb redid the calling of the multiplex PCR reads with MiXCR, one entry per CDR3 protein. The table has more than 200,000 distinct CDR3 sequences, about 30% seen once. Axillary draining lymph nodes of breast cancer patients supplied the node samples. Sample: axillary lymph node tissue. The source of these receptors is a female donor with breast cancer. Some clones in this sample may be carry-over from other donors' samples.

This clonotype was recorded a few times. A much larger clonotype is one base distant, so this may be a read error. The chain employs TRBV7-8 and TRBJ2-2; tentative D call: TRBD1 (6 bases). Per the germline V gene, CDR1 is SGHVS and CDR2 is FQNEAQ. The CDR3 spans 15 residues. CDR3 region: CASSLEVRGTGELVF. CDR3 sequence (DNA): TGTGCCAGCAGCTTAGAGGTCAGGGGCACCGGGGAGCTGGTTTTT.

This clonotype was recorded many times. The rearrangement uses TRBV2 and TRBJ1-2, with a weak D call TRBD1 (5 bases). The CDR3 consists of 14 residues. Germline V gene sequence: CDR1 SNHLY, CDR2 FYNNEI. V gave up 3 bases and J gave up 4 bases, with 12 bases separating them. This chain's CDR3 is CASSETAALYGYTF. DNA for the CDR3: TGTGCCAGCAGTGAGACAGCCGCCCTCTATGGCTACACCTTC.

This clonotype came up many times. CDR3 region: CSAGTANEQYF. DNA of the CDR3: TGCAGTGCGGGGACAGCAAACGAGCAGTACTTC. The chain carries TRBV20-1 and TRBJ2-7, with 7 bases matching TRBD1. V dropped 6 bases and J dropped 5; count of bases not matched to a gene: 4. CDR1 and CDR2 from the germline V gene are DFQATT and SNEGSKA (reference sequence). The CDR3 loop spans 11 amino acids.

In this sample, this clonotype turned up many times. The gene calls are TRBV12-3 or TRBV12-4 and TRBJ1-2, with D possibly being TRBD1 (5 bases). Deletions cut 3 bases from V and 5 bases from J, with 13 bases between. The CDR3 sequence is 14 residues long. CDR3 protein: CASSFGALEYGYTF. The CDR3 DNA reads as TGTGCCAGCAGTTTTGGGGCGCTGGAGTATGGCTACACCTTC.

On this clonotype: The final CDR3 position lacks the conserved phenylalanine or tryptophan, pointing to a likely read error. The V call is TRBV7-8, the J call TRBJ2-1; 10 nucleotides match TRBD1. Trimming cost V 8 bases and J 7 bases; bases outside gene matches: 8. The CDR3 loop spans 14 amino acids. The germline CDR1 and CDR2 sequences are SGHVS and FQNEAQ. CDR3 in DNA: TGTGCCAGCTCACCGACAGGGGGCAATAATGAGCAGTTCCTC. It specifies CASSPTGGNNEQFL.

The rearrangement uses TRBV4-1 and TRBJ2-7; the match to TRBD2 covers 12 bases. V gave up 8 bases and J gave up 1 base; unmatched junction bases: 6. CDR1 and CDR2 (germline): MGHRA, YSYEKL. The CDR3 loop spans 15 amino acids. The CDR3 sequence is CASGLGLAGSYEQYF. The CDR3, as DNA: TGCGCCAGCGGCCTTGGACTAGCGGGATCCTACGAGCAGTACTTC.

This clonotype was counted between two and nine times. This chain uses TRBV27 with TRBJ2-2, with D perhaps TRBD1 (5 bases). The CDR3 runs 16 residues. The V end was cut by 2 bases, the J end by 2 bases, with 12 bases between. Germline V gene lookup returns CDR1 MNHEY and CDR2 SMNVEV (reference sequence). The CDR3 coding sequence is TGTGCCAGCAGTTTAAAGGGGTATTCCAACACCGGGGAGCTGTTTTTT. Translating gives CASSLKGYSNTGELFF.

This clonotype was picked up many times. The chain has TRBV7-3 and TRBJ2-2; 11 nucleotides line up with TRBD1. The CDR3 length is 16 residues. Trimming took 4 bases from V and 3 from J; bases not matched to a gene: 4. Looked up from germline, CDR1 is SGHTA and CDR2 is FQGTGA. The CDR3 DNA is TGTGCCAGCAGCTCCGGGACAGGGGGATACACCGGGGAGCTGTTTTTT. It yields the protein CASSSGTGGYTGELFF.

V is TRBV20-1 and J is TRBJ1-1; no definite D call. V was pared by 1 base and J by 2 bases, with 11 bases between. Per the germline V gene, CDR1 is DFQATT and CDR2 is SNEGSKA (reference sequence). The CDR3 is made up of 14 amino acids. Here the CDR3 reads CSARGTDGNTEAFF. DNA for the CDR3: TGCAGTGCTAGAGGAACGGACGGAAACACTGAAGCTTTCTTT.

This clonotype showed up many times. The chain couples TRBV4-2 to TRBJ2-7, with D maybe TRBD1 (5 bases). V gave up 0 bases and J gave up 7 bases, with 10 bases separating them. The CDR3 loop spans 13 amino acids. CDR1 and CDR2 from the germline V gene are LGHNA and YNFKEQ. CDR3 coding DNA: TGTGCCAGCAGCCAAGATAGCAGGGTTGAGCAGTACTTC. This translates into CASSQDSRVEQYF.

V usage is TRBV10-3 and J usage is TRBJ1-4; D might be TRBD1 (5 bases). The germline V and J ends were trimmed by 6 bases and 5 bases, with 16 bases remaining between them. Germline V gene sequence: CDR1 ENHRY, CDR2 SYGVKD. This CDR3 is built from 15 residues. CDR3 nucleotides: TGTGCCATCAGCCCGGGGATGCGGGACAATGAAAAACTGTTTTTT. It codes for CAISPGMRDNEKLFF.

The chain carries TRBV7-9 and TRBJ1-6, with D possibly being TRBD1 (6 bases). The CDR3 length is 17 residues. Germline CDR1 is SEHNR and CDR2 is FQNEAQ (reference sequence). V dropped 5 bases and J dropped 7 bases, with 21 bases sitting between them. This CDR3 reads CASSLGLGGVRNSPLHF. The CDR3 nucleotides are TGTGCCAGCAGCCTCGGACTAGGGGGGGTACGGAATTCACCCCTCCACTTT.

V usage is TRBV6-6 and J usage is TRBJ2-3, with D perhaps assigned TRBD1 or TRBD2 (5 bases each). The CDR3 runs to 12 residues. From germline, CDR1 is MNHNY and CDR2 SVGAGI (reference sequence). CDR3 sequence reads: CASATGTDTQYF. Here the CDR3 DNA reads TGTGCTAGCGCAACAGGTACAGATACGCAGTATTTT.

The CDR3 DNA follows: TGCAGTGCCTTGAGGACTAGCGGGAGGAACACCGGGGAGCTGTTTTTT. This sequence encodes CSALRTSGRNTGELFF. The rearrangement joins TRBV20-1 to TRBJ2-2, with 13 bases fitting TRBD2. CDR1 DFQATT and CDR2 SNEGSKA come from the germline V gene (reference sequence). CDR3 length: 16 residues. V lost 6 bases and J lost 1; bases outside the gene matches: 5.

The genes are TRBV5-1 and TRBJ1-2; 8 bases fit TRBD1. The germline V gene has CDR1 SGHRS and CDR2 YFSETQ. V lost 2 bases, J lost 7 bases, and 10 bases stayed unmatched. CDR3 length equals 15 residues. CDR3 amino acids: CASSFGQGKVSGYTF. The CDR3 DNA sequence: TGCGCCAGCAGCTTCGGACAGGGCAAGGTCTCTGGCTACACCTTC.

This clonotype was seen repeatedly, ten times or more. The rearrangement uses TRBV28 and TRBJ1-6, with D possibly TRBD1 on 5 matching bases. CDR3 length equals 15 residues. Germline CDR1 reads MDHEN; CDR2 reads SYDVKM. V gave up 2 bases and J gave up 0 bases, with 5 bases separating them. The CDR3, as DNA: TGTGCCAGCAGTTTAGGGGGCTCCTATAATTCACCCCTCCACTTT. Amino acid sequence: CASSLGGSYNSPLHF. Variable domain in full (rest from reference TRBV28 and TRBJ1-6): DVKVTQSSRYLVKRTGEKVFLECVQDMDHENMFWYRQDPGLGLRLIYFSYDVKMKEKGDIPEGYSVSREKKERFSLILESASTNQTSMYLCASSLGGSYNSPLHFGNGTRLTVT.

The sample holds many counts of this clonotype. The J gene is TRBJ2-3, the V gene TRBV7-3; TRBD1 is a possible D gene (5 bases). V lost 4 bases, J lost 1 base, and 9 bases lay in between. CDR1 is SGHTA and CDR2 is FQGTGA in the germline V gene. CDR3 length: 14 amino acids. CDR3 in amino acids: CASSSDSRTDTQYF. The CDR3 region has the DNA TGTGCCAGCAGCTCTGACAGTCGCACAGATACGCAGTATTTT.

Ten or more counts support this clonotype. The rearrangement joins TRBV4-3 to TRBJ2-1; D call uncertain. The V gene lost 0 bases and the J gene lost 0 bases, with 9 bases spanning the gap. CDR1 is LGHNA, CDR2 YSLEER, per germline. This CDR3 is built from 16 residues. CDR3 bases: TGCGCCAGCAGCCAAGAAGTCCTGGGCTCCTACAATGAGCAGTTCTTC. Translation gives CASSQEVLGSYNEQFF.

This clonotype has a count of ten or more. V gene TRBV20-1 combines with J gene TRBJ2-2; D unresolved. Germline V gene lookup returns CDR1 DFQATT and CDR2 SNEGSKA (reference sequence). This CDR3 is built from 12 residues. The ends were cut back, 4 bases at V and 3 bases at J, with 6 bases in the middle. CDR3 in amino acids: CSATVYTGELFF. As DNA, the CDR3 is TGCAGTGCTACAGTGTACACCGGGGAGCTGTTTTTT.

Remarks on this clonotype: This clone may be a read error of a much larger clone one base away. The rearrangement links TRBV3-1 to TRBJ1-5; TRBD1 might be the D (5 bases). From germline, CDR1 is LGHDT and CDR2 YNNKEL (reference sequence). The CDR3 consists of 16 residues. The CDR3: CPSSQGGSGSNQPQHF. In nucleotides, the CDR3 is TGTCCCAGCAGCCAGGGCGGTTCGGGGAGCAATCAGCCCCAGCATTTT.

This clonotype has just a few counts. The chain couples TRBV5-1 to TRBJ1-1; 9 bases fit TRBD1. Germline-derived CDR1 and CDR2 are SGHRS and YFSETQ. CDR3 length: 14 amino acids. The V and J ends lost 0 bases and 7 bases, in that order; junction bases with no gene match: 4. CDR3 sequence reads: CASSLGDRDFEAFF. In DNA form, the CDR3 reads TGCGCCAGCAGCTTGGGGGACAGGGATTTTGAAGCTTTCTTT. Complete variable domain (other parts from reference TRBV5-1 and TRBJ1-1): KAGVTQTPRYLIKTRGQQVTLSCSPISGHRSVSWYQQTPGQGLQFLFEYFSETQRNKGNFPGRFSGRQFSNSRSEMNVSTLELGDSALYLCASSLGDRDFEAFFGQGTRLTVV.

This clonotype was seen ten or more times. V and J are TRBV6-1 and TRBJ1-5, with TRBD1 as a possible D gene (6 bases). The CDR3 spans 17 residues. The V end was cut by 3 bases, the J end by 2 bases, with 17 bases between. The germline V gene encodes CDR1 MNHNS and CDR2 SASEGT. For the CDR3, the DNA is TGTGCCAGCAGTGAGGGGGACGGGGGCCCGGGCAATCAGCCCCAGCATTTT. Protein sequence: CASSEGDGGPGNQPQHF.

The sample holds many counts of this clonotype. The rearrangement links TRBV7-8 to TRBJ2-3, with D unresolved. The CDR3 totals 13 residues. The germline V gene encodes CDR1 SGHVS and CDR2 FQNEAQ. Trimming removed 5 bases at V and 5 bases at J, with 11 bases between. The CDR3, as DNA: TGTGCCAGCAGCGGCCGTTGGGGAGATACGCAGTATTTT. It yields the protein CASSGRWGDTQYF.

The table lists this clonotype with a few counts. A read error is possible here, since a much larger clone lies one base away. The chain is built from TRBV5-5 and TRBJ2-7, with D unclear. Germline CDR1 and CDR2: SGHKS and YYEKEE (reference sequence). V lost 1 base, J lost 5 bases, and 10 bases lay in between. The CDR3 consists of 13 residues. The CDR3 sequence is CASSLIGANEQYF. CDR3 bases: TGTGCCAGCAGCTTGATTGGTGCGAACGAGCAGTACTTC.